The 15 T cell receptor beta chains presented below share a single source sample, sequenced in a study of lymphopenia after photon versus proton radiotherapy. Only in-frame clones appear in the TCRdb table, and some are missing; sequencing was by immunoSEQ multiplex PCR. The table lists about 45,000 clones, over 75% of them singletons. This sample comprised peripheral blood, obtained from a patient treated with photon-based radiotherapy. Every receptor here comes from a man aged 40-55 years with gastric cancer.

The sample holds a few counts of this clone. This chain uses TRBV30 with TRBJ1-6; D may be TRBD1 (6 bases). The CDR3 runs 13 residues. Trimming shortened V by 3 bases and J by 8 bases, and 11 bases separated the two germline ends. CDR1 is GTSNPN and CDR2 is SVGIG in the germline V gene (reference sequence). The CDR3 loop reads CAWRGAGDSPLHF. The DNA for the CDR3 is TGTGCCTGGAGAGGGGCAGGGGATTCACCCCTCCACTTT.

The CDR3 DNA reads TGTGCCTGGGACGTGCTTAACAGGGTGAACACTGAAGCTTTCTTT. Protein sequence: CAWDVLNRVNTEAFF. This chain connects TRBV30 to TRBJ1-1; a weak D match, TRBD1 (6 bases). The ends were cut back, 5 bases at V and 0 bases at J, with 16 bases in the middle. Germline CDR1 is GTSNPN and CDR2 is SVGIG (reference sequence). The CDR3 spans 15 residues.

This clone was counted a few times. The rearrangement uses TRBV7-9 and TRBJ1-3; D is unclear. This CDR3 is 17 amino acids long. Germline V gene sequence: CDR1 SEHNR, CDR2 FQNEAQ (reference sequence). The V and J ends lost 5 bases and 0 bases respectively, with 17 bases between them. The CDR3 DNA follows: TGTGCCAGCAGCCCCACAACATTGGCTCTCTCTGGAAACACCATATATTTT. Encoded protein: CASSPTTLALSGNTIYF.

The rearrangement links TRBV11-2 to TRBJ2-5, with 10 bases lining up with TRBD2. The CDR3 runs 13 residues. V lost 1 base and J lost 7; bases outside the gene matches: 0. Germline values: CDR1 SGHAT, CDR2 FQNNGV. The chain's CDR3 is CASSLGLAGTQYF. CDR3 coding DNA: TGTGCCAGCAGCTTAGGACTAGCGGGGACCCAGTACTTC.

The J gene is TRBJ2-7, the V gene TRBV4-3; D is perhaps TRBD1 or TRBD2 (5 bases each). CDR1 LGHNA and CDR2 YSLEER come from the germline V gene. Trimming cost V 0 bases and J 2 bases, with 17 bases left between them. The CDR3 has 17 residues. Here the CDR3 DNA reads TGCGCCAGCAGCCAAGAGAACGCCGGGACGGTAGCCTACGAGCAGTACTTC. Its translation is CASSQENAGTVAYEQYF.

In DNA form, the CDR3 reads TGTGCCAGTACCACTGACAGGATCTATGGCTACACCTTC. Its translation: CASTTDRIYGYTF. The chain has TRBV19 and TRBJ1-2, with D possibly being TRBD1 (6 bases). CDR1 and CDR2 (germline): LNHDA, SQIVND (reference sequence). The CDR3 consists of 13 residues. Trimming cost V 7 bases and J 4 bases, with 13 bases left between them.

The table lists this clone with a few counts. In DNA form, the CDR3 reads TGTGCCAGCAGCGCGTTTGGGGGCATCAGCACAGATACGCAGTATTTT. Its protein product is CASSAFGGISTDTQYF. This sequence joins TRBV13 and TRBJ2-3; a possible D gene is TRBD1 (6 bases). V lost 5 bases, J lost 0 bases, and 15 bases lay in between. The CDR3 has 16 residues. CDR1 is PRHDT, CDR2 FYEKMQ, per germline (reference sequence). The full variable domain, its missing parts supplied by reference TRBV13 and TRBJ2-3, is AAGVIQSPRHLIKEKRETATLKCYPIPRHDTVYWYQQGPGQDPQFLISFYEKMQSDKGSIPDRFSAQQFSDYHSELNMSSLELGDSALYFCASSAFGGISTDTQYFGPGTRLTVL.

The chain carries TRBV5-4 and TRBJ2-2; D is unclear. Trimming shortened V by 0 bases and J by 8 bases, and 5 bases separated the two germline ends. CDR1 is SGHNT, CDR2 YYREEE, per germline (reference sequence). This CDR3 has 12 residues. The CDR3 nucleotides are TGTGCCAGCAGCTTGGATGTGGGGGAGCTGTTTTTT. This gives the protein CASSLDVGELFF.

The chain recombines TRBV25-1 with TRBJ1-5, with unresolved D. Trimming removed 3 bases from V and 4 bases from J, with 10 bases in between. The CDR3 covers 14 residues. In germline, CDR1 is MGHDK, CDR2 SYGVNS. CDR3 in DNA: TGTGCCAGCAGTGACGGGGTAATAAATCAGCCCCAGCATTTT. It yields the protein CASSDGVINQPQHF.

V usage is TRBV6-6 and J usage is TRBJ2-7, with D perhaps given as TRBD1 or TRBD2 (5 bases each). CDR1 and CDR2 (germline): MNHNY, SVGAGI (reference sequence). With 7 bases removed from V and 3 bases from J, the gap between germline ends came to 13 bases. This CDR3 has 13 residues. The CDR3 DNA follows: TGTGCCAGCACCCGGGGACGGTACTACGAGCAGTACTTC. Its protein is CASTRGRYYEQYF.

The chain has TRBV7-6 and TRBJ2-2; D may be TRBD1 or TRBD2 (5 bases each). V lost 5 bases and J 6 bases, leaving 10 bases between the germline ends. The CDR3 length is 13 residues. Per germline, CDR1 SGHVS and CDR2 FNYEAQ. DNA of the CDR3: TGTGCCAGCAGCGGGGACGGGGCCGGGGAGCTGTTTTTT. The encoded protein is CASSGDGAGELFF.

The chain employs TRBV11-2 and TRBJ1-4; D not resolved. Trimming removed 1 base at V and 4 bases at J, with 10 bases between. This CDR3 has 15 amino acids. Germline values: CDR1 SGHAT, CDR2 FQNNGV. This CDR3 reads CASSLGGSFNEKLFF. CDR3 bases: TGTGCCAGCAGCTTAGGCGGCAGTTTTAATGAAAAACTGTTTTTT.

The chain uses TRBV7-3 and TRBJ2-3; a possible D gene is TRBD2 (6 bases). V shed 1 base and J shed 6 bases, with 14 bases lying between them. This CDR3 region has 15 residues. The V gene's germline CDR1 is SGHTA and CDR2 FQGTGA. For the CDR3, the DNA is TGTGCCAGCAGCTTAAATGGAGGGAAGTTGGATACGCAGTATTTT. It is translated as CASSLNGGKLDTQYF.

The chain carries TRBV7-3 and TRBJ2-3, with TRBD2 matching 8 bases. The CDR3 sequence is 14 residues long. V lost 3 bases, J lost 4 bases, and 3 bases stayed unmatched. Per germline, CDR1 SGHTA and CDR2 FQGTGA. CDR3 loop: CASSLGTSSDTQYF. For the CDR3, the DNA is TGTGCCAGCAGCTTGGGGACTAGTTCAGATACGCAGTATTTT.

The chain combines TRBV12-5 with TRBJ1-2, with D hard to call. CDR3 length equals 15 residues. V lost 4 bases, J lost 6 bases, and 18 bases lay in between. CDR1 and CDR2 from the germline V gene are LGHNT and FRNRAP. This chain's CDR3 is CASGSADPGGHGYTF. In nucleotides, the CDR3 is TGTGCTAGTGGTTCAGCGGACCCGGGCGGCCATGGCTACACCTTC.